This T cell receptor beta chain was sequenced in a study of blood T cell repertoires in COVID-19. Participants spanned ages about 18 to 100 years and resided in roughly 22 US areas. Membership in each cohort depended on participant-reported clinical history. Two negative PCRs, clearance, or symptom resolution characterized the recovered Cohort 3 donors. The CDR3 totals 12 residues. Germline assignment: CDR1 SQVTM and CDR2 ANQGSEA. V dropped 2 bases and J dropped 8 bases, with 12 bases sitting between them. As handled by the study authors: The authors estimated nucleated cell counts from reference gene primer amplification. Assay: immunoSEQ multiplex PCR; the TCRdb copy retains only in-frame clones and omits some. D and trimming were read from the DNA, whereas the V and J calls and clone size are those reported in that table. The table includes about 330,000 clones, approximately 84% detected once.

Sequenced: PBMCs or T cells enriched from blood (not recorded which). The receptor was derived from a woman in her twenties or thirties who had recovered from COVID-19. This chain connects TRBV29-1 to TRBJ1-2, with D perhaps matching TRBD1 (5 bases). The CDR3 nucleotides are TGCAGCGTTGAAATCGGGGGAGAAGGCTACACCTTC. Its translation is CSVEIGGEGYTF.